This TCR beta chain was documented in a study of T cell responses to AZD1222 COVID-19 vaccine. Produced via immunoSEQ multiplex PCR; TCRdb's table is partial and in-frame only. The data contain over 150,000 clones, 85% to 95% of them seen just once; the ten biggest clones take up more than 9%. Study findings and constraints: Most donors were white British and more were female, and clonal diversity was possibly underestimated. The peak T cell response came first, and repertoires were sampled only after it.

With respect to this clone: No antigen is known for it.

CDR3 length equals 12 residues. Trimming cost V 4 bases and J 0 bases, with 3 bases left between them. Germline CDR1 and CDR2: SNHLY and FYNNEI. The chain couples TRBV2 to TRBJ1-1; D ambiguous. This TCR was recovered from an adult in good health. The source was peripheral blood, collected on day 0 of AZD1222 vaccination. CDR3 DNA sequence: TGTGCCAGCAGTGTTATGAACACTGAAGCTTTCTTT. This gives the protein CASSVMNTEAFF.